This T cell receptor beta chain was captured by sequencing in a study of CD8+CD57+ T cells in acquired aplastic anemia. For the study at large: The mean DNA yield obtained from sorted CD4+ and CD8+ cells came to approximately 3.2 ug.

Study findings and constraints: No significant difference in CD8+ Simpson's diversity was found between patients and controls.

On this clonotype itself: Its specificity is unknown.

The V end was cut by 9 bases, the J end by 11 bases, with 18 bases between. Germline lookup yields CDR1 LNHNV and CDR2 YYDKDF (reference sequence). There are 12 residues in the CDR3. The TCR beta profiling, which covered VDJ combination and CDR3 sequence, was carried out using genomic DNA as the template. TCRdb analysed the reads with MiXCR anew, one entry per CDR3 protein. The top ten clones hold over 7.5% of a sample with 200,000 to 250,000 distinct CDR3 sequences, about 44% of them seen once. Patients chosen for sequencing had shown CD8+CD57+ cell expansion by flow cytometry. Every patient was diagnosed with severe acquired aplastic anemia. No therapy was given to patients before blood sampling.

This clonotype was obtained from a human donor with aplastic anemia. J is TRBJ2-3 and V is TRBV15; D may be TRBD2 (6 bases). Material: sorted CD4+, CD8+, or CD8+CD57+ T cells (not recorded which) from PBMCs. CDR3 residues: CATGGVGNEQYF. The CDR3 coding sequence is TGTGCCACGGGGGGTGTAGGCAATGAGCAGTATTTT. The full variable domain, its missing parts supplied by reference TRBV15 and TRBJ2-3, is DAMVIQNPRYQVTQFGKPVTLSCSQTLNHNVMYWYQQKSSQAPKLLFHYYDKDFNNEADTPDNFQSRRPNTSFCFLDIRSPGLGDTAMYLCATGGVGNEQYFGPGTRLTVL.